These 23 T cell receptor beta chains came from one sample sequenced in a study of T cell changes during pregnancy in multiple sclerosis. The table came from immunoSEQ multiplex PCR; TCRdb's copy has only in-frame clones and leaves some out. Here the sample spans around 88,000 clones, about 92% being singletons. Sequenced here: peripheral blood, sampled after pregnancy. The receptor source for this set is a female donor in good health, enrolled as a control in a pregnancy study.

J is TRBJ1-1 and V is TRBV10-3, with TRBD1 matching over 9 bases. CDR3 length equals 15 residues. The V gene end was trimmed by 6 bases and the J gene end by 7 bases; junction bases not matched to a gene: 12. The germline gives CDR1 ENHRY, CDR2 SYGVKD. The CDR3 DNA reads TGTGCCATCAGCCCTGGGACAGGGCTTCCAATTGAAGCTTTCTTT. Translation: CAISPGTGLPIEAFF.

The rearrangement joins TRBV7-2 to TRBJ2-3, with TRBD2 matching 8 bases. The CDR3 runs to 14 residues. V trimming: 5 bases; J trimming: 6 bases; junction bases outside the gene matches: 7. Germline loops: CDR1 SGHTA, CDR2 FQGNSA. CDR3 nucleotides: TGTGCCAGCAGCCCATATAGCGGGGCGGATACGCAGTATTTT. Residues: CASSPYSGADTQYF.

This chain uses TRBV25-1 with TRBJ2-1; 8 bases match TRBD2. The CDR3 is 14 amino acids. The V gene end was trimmed by 5 bases and the J gene end by 8 bases; junction bases not matched to a gene: 8. Per germline, CDR1 MGHDK and CDR2 SYGVNS. CDR3 region: CASSQAGEGDEQFF. The CDR3 coding sequence is TGTGCCAGCAGTCAAGCGGGGGAGGGGGATGAGCAGTTCTTC.

The chain links TRBV13 to TRBJ2-5, with a tentative D call TRBD2 (6 bases). This CDR3 contains 16 residues. From germline, CDR1 is PRHDT and CDR2 FYEKMQ (reference sequence). V was cut by 0 bases and J by 0 bases, with 11 bases left in between. CDR3 sequence: CASSLGASEYQETQYF. The CDR3, as DNA: TGTGCCAGCAGCTTAGGAGCTAGCGAGTACCAAGAGACCCAGTACTTC.

V and J are TRBV6-1 and TRBJ1-3; possibly TRBD1 for D (5 bases). This CDR3 spans 17 amino acids. The V end lost 3 bases, the J end lost 1 base, and 16 bases lay between the germline ends. CDR1 and CDR2 from the germline V gene are MNHNS and SASEGT. In DNA, the CDR3 is TGTGCCAGCAGTGAGGTTAGGGGAACACTTTCTGGAAACACCATATATTTT. Protein sequence: CASSEVRGTLSGNTIYF.

V is TRBV28 and J is TRBJ1-2; no definite D call. The germline gives CDR1 MDHEN, CDR2 SYDVKM. Deletions cut 2 bases from V and 4 bases from J, with 5 bases between. CDR3 length equals 12 residues. As DNA, the CDR3 is TGTGCCAGCAGTTTAACGGGCTATGGCTACACCTTC. Its translation is CASSLTGYGYTF.

The chain uses TRBV5-1 and TRBJ1-4, with D perhaps TRBD1 (6 bases). The V end lost 4 bases, the J end lost 2 bases, and 18 bases lay between the germline ends. The CDR3 has 17 residues. Looked up from germline, CDR1 is SGHRS and CDR2 is YFSETQ. DNA of the CDR3: TGCGCCAGCAGCGAGTGGTGGGGGGGCACTACTAATGAAAAACTGTTTTTT. It translates to CASSEWWGGTTNEKLFF. Drawing the rest from reference TRBV5-1 and TRBJ1-4, the complete variable domain is KAGVTQTPRYLIKTRGQQVTLSCSPISGHRSVSWYQQTPGQGLQFLFEYFSETQRNKGNFPGRFSGRQFSNSRSEMNVSTLELGDSALYLCASSEWWGGTTNEKLFFGSGTQLSVL.

The chain carries TRBV11-2 and TRBJ2-5; 8 bases are shared with TRBD1. The CDR3 is 15 amino acids. CDR1 is SGHAT, CDR2 FQNNGV, per germline. The V and J ends lost 0 bases and 6 bases, in that order; junction bases with no gene match: 6. CDR3 nucleotides: TGTGCCAGCAGCTTAGATGGGCAGGGGGCAAAGACCCAGTACTTC. Translating it yields CASSLDGQGAKTQYF.

The chain links TRBV28 to TRBJ1-3; D gene ambiguous. Germline values: CDR1 MDHEN, CDR2 SYDVKM. Trimming removed 7 bases at V and 0 bases at J, with 13 bases between. The CDR3 runs to 15 residues. CDR3 in amino acids: CASNPGGNSGNTIYF. Written as DNA, the CDR3 is TGTGCCAGCAACCCAGGCGGGAACTCTGGAAACACCATATATTTT.

This chain joins TRBV18 and TRBJ1-1; 9 bases are a match to TRBD1. Germline V gives CDR1 KGHSH, CDR2 LQKENI. V was pared by 4 bases and J by 5 bases, with 5 bases of the junction left unmatched. The CDR3 has 14 amino acids. Written as DNA, the CDR3 is TGTGCCAGCTCACAGGGACAGGGAACGACTGAAGCTTTCTTT. It translates to CASSQGQGTTEAFF. Full variable domain (rest looked up from reference TRBV18 and TRBJ1-1): NAGVMQNPRHLVRRRGQEARLRCSPMKGHSHVYWYRQLPEEGLKFMVYLQKENIIDESGMPKERFSAEFPKEGPSILRIQQVVRGDSAAYFCASSQGQGTTEAFFGQGTRLTVV.

CDR3 in amino acids: CASSHGTGYVAQYF. For the CDR3, the DNA is TGTGCCAGCAGCCACGGGACAGGGTATGTTGCGCAGTATTTT. The gene calls are TRBV5-6 and TRBJ2-3, with 9 bases fitting TRBD1. Germline CDR1 SGHDT, CDR2 YYEEEE. The CDR3 length is 14 residues. J was trimmed by 10 bases and V by 4 bases; bases with no gene match: 10.

This chain connects TRBV27 to TRBJ1-1; the match to TRBD1 covers 7 bases. The V gene end was trimmed by 5 bases and the J gene end by 7 bases; junction bases not matched to a gene: 10. This CDR3 is 14 amino acids long. The germline V gene has CDR1 MNHEY and CDR2 SMNVEV (reference sequence). The CDR3 region has the DNA TGTGCCAGCAGTCCGAAGGGGGCGCGCGATGAAGCTTTCTTT. Its protein is CASSPKGARDEAFF.

This chain joins TRBV11-2 and TRBJ2-1; tentative D call: TRBD2 (5 bases). The length of the CDR3 is 17 residues. Germline lookup yields CDR1 SGHAT and CDR2 FQNNGV. The ends were cut back, 1 base at V and 1 base at J, with 14 bases in the middle. CDR3 nucleotide sequence: TGTGCCAGCAGCTTAGTGTTTCGAGGGAGATCCTACAATGAGCAGTTCTTC. Amino acids: CASSLVFRGRSYNEQFF. The full variable domain, with the rest looked up from reference TRBV11-2 and TRBJ2-1, is EAGVAQSPRYKIIEKRQSVAFWCNPISGHATLYWYQQILGQGPKLLIQFQNNGVVDDSQLPKDRFSAERLKGVDSTLKIQPAKLEDSAVYLCASSLVFRGRSYNEQFFGPGTRLTVL.

The sample holds one count of this clone. This chain connects TRBV9 to TRBJ2-1, with D possibly TRBD2 on 6 matching bases. The CDR3 is 17 amino acids. The V gene lost 0 bases and the J gene lost 3 bases, with 16 bases spanning the gap. Germline assignment: CDR1 SGDLS and CDR2 YYNGEE. The CDR3 reads CASSVVSGRPFYNEQFF. Written as DNA, the CDR3 is TGTGCCAGCAGCGTAGTTAGCGGAAGACCGTTCTACAATGAGCAGTTCTTC.

This clone was detected only once. This sequence joins TRBV10-2 and TRBJ1-4, with D maybe TRBD1 (5 bases). Per the germline V gene, CDR1 is WSHSY and CDR2 is SAAADI. The CDR3 has 15 residues. Trimming pared 0 bases from V and 10 bases from J, leaving 15 bases between. CDR3 sequence (DNA): TGCGCCAGCAGTGAGTCTGGGGGGACTTTTGGAAAACTGTTTTTT. Amino acid sequence: CASSESGGTFGKLFF.

This clone has just a few counts. V is TRBV2 and J is TRBJ2-7; 11 nucleotides match TRBD2. J was trimmed by 6 bases and V by 4 bases; bases with no gene match: 2. CDR3 length: 13 residues. Germline V CDR1 and CDR2: SNHLY, FYNNEI. CDR3 loop: CASSVLAGVEQYF. In nucleotides, the CDR3 is TGTGCCAGCAGTGTACTAGCGGGGGTCGAGCAGTACTTC. Full variable domain (outside the CDR3, taken from reference TRBV2 and TRBJ2-7): EPEVTQTPSHQVTQMGQEVILRCVPISNHLYFYWYRQILGQKVEFLVSFYNNEISEKSEIFDDQFSVERPDGSNFTLKIRSTKLEDSAMYFCASSVLAGVEQYFGPGTRLTVT.

The chain links TRBV10-2 to TRBJ1-2; TRBD1 might be the D (5 bases). Germline CDR1 reads WSHSY; CDR2 reads SAAADI. The ends were cut back, 4 bases at V and 8 bases at J, with 17 bases in the middle. This CDR3 is built from 14 residues. CDR3 in DNA: TGCGCCAGCAGTGTTGGTGGTGGGGCGGGAGGCTACACCTTC. It encodes CASSVGGGAGGYTF.

The V and J genes are TRBV19 and TRBJ2-2, with TRBD1 as a possible D gene (5 bases). The V end lost 9 bases, the J end lost 1 base, and 9 bases lay between the germline ends. Germline loops: CDR1 LNHDA, CDR2 SQIVND (reference sequence). The CDR3 runs to 13 residues. The CDR3 loop reads CASLDRNTGELFF. The CDR3 DNA reads TGTGCCAGCCTTGACAGGAACACCGGGGAGCTGTTTTTT.

The chain recombines TRBV7-2 with TRBJ2-7; TRBD1 is a possible D gene (5 bases). Between the trimmed V and J ends, which lost 5 bases and 6 bases, there was a span of 14 bases. CDR1 is SGHTA, CDR2 FQGNSA, per germline. The CDR3 spans 13 residues. The CDR3 DNA reads TGTGCCAGCAGCCAACACCGACAGTTCGAGCAGTACTTC. It is translated as CASSQHRQFEQYF. The variable domain in full, completed from reference TRBV7-2 and TRBJ2-7, reads GAGVSQSPSNKVTEKGKDVELRCDPISGHTALYWYRQSLGQGLEFLIYFQGNSAPDKSGLPSDRFSAERTGGSVSTLTIQRTQQEDSAVYLCASSQHRQFEQYFGPGTRLTVT.

This chain connects TRBV15 to TRBJ2-7, with TRBD1 identical over 8 bases. The CDR3 is made up of 16 amino acids. The J segment lost 6 bases and the V segment lost 5 bases, leaving 15 bases of the junction unmatched. Germline CDR1 and CDR2: LNHNV and YYDKDF (reference sequence). CDR3 DNA sequence: TGTGCCACCAGCGTGCCGGGTTGGCAGGGGGCGGTCGAGCAGTACTTC. Translation gives CATSVPGWQGAVEQYF.

There are a few counts of this clone. CDR3 sequence reads: CASTFGGDNSPLHF. CDR3 DNA: TGTGCCAGCACATTCGGCGGGGATAATTCACCCCTCCACTTT. The chain couples TRBV6-1 to TRBJ1-6; no clear D gene. Trimming pared 7 bases from V and 5 bases from J, leaving 12 bases between. Germline values: CDR1 MNHNS, CDR2 SASEGT. CDR3 length equals 14 residues.

This sequence joins TRBV5-1 and TRBJ2-6, with D tentatively TRBD2 (6 bases). The CDR3 sequence is 17 residues long. Trimming cost V 4 bases and J 2 bases, with 16 bases left between them. From germline, CDR1 is SGHRS and CDR2 YFSETQ. This chain's CDR3 is CASSPQVGGTGANVLTF. The CDR3, as DNA: TGCGCCAGCAGCCCCCAGGTGGGGGGAACTGGGGCCAACGTCCTGACTTTC.

The rearrangement links TRBV6-5 to TRBJ1-2; D unresolved. The CDR3 is 14 amino acids. V lost 3 bases and J lost 0, with 8 bases in between. Germline V CDR1 and CDR2: MNHEY, SVGAGI. The CDR3 protein is CASSYRGANYGYTF. The CDR3 DNA sequence: TGTGCCAGCAGTTATCGTGGAGCTAACTATGGCTACACCTTC.